Below, 24 T cell receptor beta chains from the same sample are listed, as sequenced in a study of CD8 T cells in ankylosing spondylitis. Each CDR3 protein is one row after TCRdb ran MiXCR on the 5' RACE reads. The sample includes about 35,000 distinct CDR3 sequences, about 9.4% of them seen just once. Sequences were obtained from blood, either unsorted or a sorted T cell fraction (not recorded which). These receptors all come from a male donor with ankylosing spondylitis or in good health (not recorded which).

In this sample, this clonotype turned up many times. The chain employs TRBV12-3 or TRBV12-4 and TRBJ2-1; 10 bases fit TRBD2. J was trimmed by 1 base and V by 8 bases; bases with no gene match: 5. The CDR3 covers 15 residues. CDR3 region: CASGLTSGSYNEQFF. The CDR3 DNA is TGTGCCAGCGGATTGACTAGCGGGTCCTACAATGAGCAGTTCTTC.

This clonotype was detected many times. V and J are TRBV12-3 or TRBV12-4 and TRBJ1-6; TRBD1 might be the D (5 bases). Between the trimmed V and J ends, which lost 3 bases and 10 bases, there was a span of 10 bases. This CDR3 has 13 amino acids. CDR3 DNA: TGTGCCAGCAGTTTCGGGGGGAGGTCACCCCTCCACTTT. Translating gives CASSFGGRSPLHF.

The V and J genes are TRBV2 and TRBJ2-4, with 8 bases matching TRBD1. CDR1 and CDR2 from the germline V gene are SNHLY and FYNNEI. This CDR3 spans 15 amino acids. V lost 5 bases and J lost 2; bases outside the gene matches: 5. CDR3 residues: CASSSDRVTKNIQYF. The CDR3 region has the DNA TGTGCCAGCAGTTCGGACAGGGTAACCAAAAACATTCAGTACTTC.

There are many counts of this clonotype. The V call is TRBV5-1, the J call TRBJ2-2; no firm D call. The V and J ends lost 1 base and 2 bases respectively, with 9 bases between them. This CDR3 spans 15 amino acids. The germline gives CDR1 SGHRS, CDR2 YFSETQ. The CDR3 reads CASSLNPSNTGELFF. The CDR3 nucleotides read TGCGCCAGCAGCTTGAACCCCTCAAACACCGGGGAGCTGTTTTTT.

This clonotype was detected many times. The chain links TRBV5-5 to TRBJ2-7; D remains ambiguous. The CDR3 is 11 amino acids. V was shortened by 1 base and J by 6 bases, with 5 bases between the two germline ends. Germline CDR1 and CDR2: SGHKS and YYEKEE (reference sequence). Written as DNA, the CDR3 is TGTGCCAGCAGCTTGCTTTCCGAGCAGTACTTC. As protein: CASSLLSEQYF.

This clonotype was counted at least ten times. The chain links TRBV4-2 to TRBJ2-5; D possibly uses TRBD1 or TRBD2 (5 bases each). CDR1 and CDR2 (germline): LGHNA, YNFKEQ. The CDR3 runs 14 residues. V was shortened by 1 base and J by 5 bases, with 11 bases between the two germline ends. CDR3 DNA: TGTGCCAGCAGCCAAGTGGGGCGCGGGGAGACCCAGTACTTC. Translating gives CASSQVGRGETQYF.

This clonotype appeared many times. The rearrangement uses TRBV24-1 and TRBJ2-1; 12 nucleotides agree with TRBD2. Trimming at V came to 5 bases and at J to 8 bases, leaving 0 bases not matched to a gene. The CDR3 is 13 residues long. Germline CDR1 and CDR2: KGHDR and SFDVKD. This CDR3 is CATSASGRDEQFF. The DNA of the CDR3 is TGTGCCACCAGTGCTAGCGGGAGGGATGAGCAGTTCTTC.

This clonotype has a count of ten or more. The CDR3 protein is CASSGRPSGANVLTF. The CDR3 nucleotides are TGTGCCAGCAGTGGGCGGCCCTCTGGGGCCAACGTCCTGACTTTC. The rearrangement uses TRBV28 and TRBJ2-6; D gene uncertain. This CDR3 region has 15 residues. Trimming removed 5 bases from V and 0 bases from J, with 8 bases in between. CDR1 and CDR2 (germline): MDHEN, SYDVKM.

This clonotype was recorded at least ten times. The chain joins TRBV4-1 to TRBJ1-2, with D possibly TRBD1 on 6 matching bases. The CDR3 has 14 amino acids. V was cut by 3 bases and J by 1 base, with 9 bases left in between. CDR1 MGHRA and CDR2 YSYEKL come from the germline V gene. The CDR3 DNA reads as TGCGCCAGCAGCCAGGCCAGGGGTAACTATGGCTACACCTTC. Its translation: CASSQARGNYGYTF.

This clonotype appeared many times. DNA for the CDR3: TGTGCCAGCAGTTACGGGCCGTGGGAGGACTACAATGAGCAGTTCTTC. Translation: CASSYGPWEDYNEQFF. The chain recombines TRBV6-5 with TRBJ2-1; weak D call: TRBD2 (6 bases). The germline V gene encodes CDR1 MNHEY and CDR2 SVGAGI. V was cut by 2 bases and J by 3 bases, with 14 bases left in between. This CDR3 spans 16 amino acids.

The chain carries TRBV5-1 and TRBJ1-1; 7 positions agree with TRBD1. Germline CDR1 SGHRS, CDR2 YFSETQ. The CDR3 has 14 residues. With 4 bases clipped from V and 1 base from J, the junction kept 4 bases outside the gene matches. The CDR3 loop is CASSRGQTNTEAFF. CDR3 in DNA: TGCGCCAGCAGCCGGGGACAGACGAACACTGAAGCTTTCTTT.

This clonotype was detected ten times or more. The chain combines TRBV20-1 with TRBJ2-7; D ambiguous. Per germline, CDR1 DFQATT and CDR2 SNEGSKA (reference sequence). V lost 5 bases and J lost 3, with 17 bases in between. The CDR3 is 14 residues long. DNA for the CDR3: TGCAGTGCTTTTTTTAGGAACCATTTCTACGAGCAGTACTTC. The encoded protein is CSAFFRNHFYEQYF.

The sample holds many counts of this clonotype. CDR3 amino acids: CASSQGYRGDTQYF. The CDR3 DNA reads as TGCGCCAGCAGCCAAGGTTACAGAGGAGATACGCAGTATTTT. The J gene is TRBJ2-3, the V gene TRBV4-1; D unresolved. Between the trimmed V and J ends, which lost 1 base and 5 bases, there was a span of 10 bases. The germline V gene has CDR1 MGHRA and CDR2 YSYEKL. The CDR3 extends over 14 amino acids.

This clonotype was seen at least ten times. The V gene is TRBV20-1, the J gene TRBJ2-1, with a possible D match to TRBD2 (5 bases). Germline values: CDR1 DFQATT, CDR2 SNEGSKA (reference sequence). This CDR3 spans 15 amino acids. V lost 5 bases and J 0 bases, leaving 14 bases between the germline ends. CDR3 protein: CSALGLQSSYNEQFF. The CDR3 bases are TGCAGTGCTCTAGGACTCCAGAGCTCCTACAATGAGCAGTTCTTC.

J is TRBJ2-7 and V is TRBV5-4, with TRBD2 matching 7 bases. The CDR3 loop spans 15 amino acids. Per germline, CDR1 SGHNT and CDR2 YYREEE (reference sequence). Trimming took 3 bases from V and 5 from J; bases not matched to a gene: 11. The CDR3 loop reads CASSSGAGVENEQYF. The CDR3 bases are TGTGCCAGCAGCTCCGGGGCGGGAGTGGAGAACGAGCAGTACTTC.

This clonotype was detected ten times or more. The rearrangement links TRBV12-3 or TRBV12-4 to TRBJ2-2; D is unresolved. This CDR3 is 11 amino acids long. V lost 7 bases to trimming and J lost 5 bases, with 5 bases between them. The CDR3 region has the DNA TGTGCCAGCAAAGAGACCGGGGAGCTGTTTTTT. Protein sequence: CASKETGELFF.

This clonotype was seen repeatedly, ten times or more. The chain joins TRBV6-2 or TRBV6-3 to TRBJ2-7; perhaps TRBD2 as D (5 bases). Trimming removed 6 bases from V and 3 bases from J, with 24 bases in between. CDR3 size: 17 residues. Germline CDR1 is MNHEY and CDR2 is SVGEGT. CDR3 DNA sequence: TGTGCCAGCAGAACCCCGAAAGACCGGACTGAAGGCTACGAGCAGTACTTC. Translation gives CASRTPKDRTEGYEQYF.

This clonotype came up many times. The V and J genes are TRBV9 and TRBJ2-7; 9 bases align to TRBD1. V lost 4 bases and J lost 4; bases outside the gene matches: 9. Germline lookup yields CDR1 SGDLS and CDR2 YYNGEE. The CDR3 runs 15 residues. CDR3 protein: CASSPQGQGFYEQYF. CDR3 coding DNA: TGTGCCAGCAGCCCTCAGGGACAGGGATTTTACGAGCAGTACTTC.

In its sample, this clonotype was seen many times. The genes are TRBV15 and TRBJ2-6, with a weak D call TRBD2 (6 bases). Trimming stripped 1 base from V and 1 base from J, with 14 bases between. CDR1 LNHNV and CDR2 YYDKDF come from the germline V gene (reference sequence). The CDR3 contains 18 residues. Here the CDR3 DNA reads TGTGCCACCAGCAGAGCCCCAACTGCGGGGTCTGGGGCCAACGTCCTGACTTTC. This translates into CATSRAPTAGSGANVLTF.

There are many counts of this clonotype. One junction end disagrees with the germline gene, perhaps due to a read error. This chain joins TRBV20-1 and TRBJ2-1; 8 bases align to TRBD2. The CDR3 consists of 16 residues. CDR1 and CDR2 from the germline V gene are DFQATT and SNEGSKA (reference sequence). The CDR3 region is CSARGSGTNSYNEQFF. The CDR3 nucleotides read TGCAGTGCGAGAGGTAGCGGGACGAATAGTTACAATGAGCAGTTCTTC.

By frequency in the sample, this clonotype is medium-sized (0.01 to 0.1%). The chain recombines TRBV6-1 with TRBJ2-7; 7 bases line up with TRBD2. Trimming removed 7 bases from V and 7 bases from J; junction bases left unmatched: 16. This CDR3 spans 15 amino acids. Germline lookup yields CDR1 MNHNS and CDR2 SASEGT. The DNA for the CDR3 is TGTGCCAGCACCAAAGAGGCGGGAGCCTTTGGGGAGCAGTACTTC. Protein: CASTKEAGAFGEQYF.

This clonotype was detected many times. The chain couples TRBV4-1 to TRBJ1-1, with D maybe TRBD1 (6 bases). The length of the CDR3 is 16 residues. Germline V gives CDR1 MGHRA, CDR2 YSYEKL. The V end lost 4 bases, the J end lost 4 bases, and 19 bases lay between the germline ends. The CDR3 DNA reads as TGCGCCAGCAGCCTCTGGGGGGGGGCTGAATCCACTGAAGCTTTCTTT. Translated, it gives CASSLWGGAESTEAFF.

The table lists this clonotype with many counts. J is TRBJ2-1 and V is TRBV6-2 or TRBV6-3; 7 bases match TRBD2. The germline CDR1 and CDR2 sequences are MNHEY and SVGEGT. This CDR3 spans 13 amino acids. Germline trimming cut 2 bases from V and 9 bases from J; bases unmatched to any gene: 4. DNA for the CDR3: TGTGCCAGCAGTTACCCCGGGGGGACTGAGCAGTTCTTC. Its translation: CASSYPGGTEQFF.

This clonotype has at least ten counts. This chain joins TRBV9 and TRBJ2-1, with 7 bases fitting TRBD2. The CDR3 spans 15 residues. With V trimmed by 0 bases and J by 8 bases, 8 bases remained unmatched. Germline V lookup: CDR1 SGDLS, CDR2 YYNGEE. The CDR3 bases are TGTGCCAGCAGCGTAGGCGGGAGTATCTTAGATGAGCAGTTCTTC. Translated: CASSVGGSILDEQFF.